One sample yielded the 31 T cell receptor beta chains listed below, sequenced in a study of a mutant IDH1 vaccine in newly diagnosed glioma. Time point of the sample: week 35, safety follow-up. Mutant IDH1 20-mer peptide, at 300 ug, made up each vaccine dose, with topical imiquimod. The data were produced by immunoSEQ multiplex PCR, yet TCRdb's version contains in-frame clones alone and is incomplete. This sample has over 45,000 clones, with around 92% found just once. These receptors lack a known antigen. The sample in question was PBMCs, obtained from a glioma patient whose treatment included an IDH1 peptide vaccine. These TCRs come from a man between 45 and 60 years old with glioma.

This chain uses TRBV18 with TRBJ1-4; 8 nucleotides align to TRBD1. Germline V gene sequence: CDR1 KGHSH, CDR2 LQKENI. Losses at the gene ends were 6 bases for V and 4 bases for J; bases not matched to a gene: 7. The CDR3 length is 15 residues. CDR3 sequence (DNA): TGTGCCAGCTCCGACAGGGGACGCGGTAATGAAAAACTGTTTTTT. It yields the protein CASSDRGRGNEKLFF.

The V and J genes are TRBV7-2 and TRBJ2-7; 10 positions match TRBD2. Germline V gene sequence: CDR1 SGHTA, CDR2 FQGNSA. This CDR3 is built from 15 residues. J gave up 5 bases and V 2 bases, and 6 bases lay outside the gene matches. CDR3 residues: CASSLIAGGNNEQYF. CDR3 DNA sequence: TGTGCCAGCAGCTTAATAGCGGGGGGTAACAACGAGCAGTACTTC.

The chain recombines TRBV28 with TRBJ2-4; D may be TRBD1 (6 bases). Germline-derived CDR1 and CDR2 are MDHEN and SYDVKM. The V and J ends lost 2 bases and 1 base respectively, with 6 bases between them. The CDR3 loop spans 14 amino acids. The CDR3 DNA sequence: TGTGCCAGCAGTTTACAGGGGGCCAAAAACATTCAGTACTTC. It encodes CASSLQGAKNIQYF.

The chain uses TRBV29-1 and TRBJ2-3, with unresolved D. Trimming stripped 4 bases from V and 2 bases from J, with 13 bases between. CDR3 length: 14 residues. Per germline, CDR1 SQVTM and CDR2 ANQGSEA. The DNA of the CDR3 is TGCAGCGTTGGGGGTCCCTCCGACACAGATACGCAGTATTTT. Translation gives CSVGGPSDTDTQYF.

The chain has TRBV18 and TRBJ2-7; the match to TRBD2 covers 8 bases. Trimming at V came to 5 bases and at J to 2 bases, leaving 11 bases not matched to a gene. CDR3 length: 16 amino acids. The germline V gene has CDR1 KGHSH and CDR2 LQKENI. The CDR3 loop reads CASSSLSGKRAYEQYF. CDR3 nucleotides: TGTGCCAGCTCATCCCTTAGCGGGAAAAGGGCCTACGAGCAGTACTTC.

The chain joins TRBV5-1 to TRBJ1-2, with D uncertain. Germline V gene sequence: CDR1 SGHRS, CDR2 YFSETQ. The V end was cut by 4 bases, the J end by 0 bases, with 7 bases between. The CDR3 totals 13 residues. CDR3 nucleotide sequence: TGCGCCAGCAGCCCGAATGCTAACTATGGCTACACCTTC. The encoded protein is CASSPNANYGYTF. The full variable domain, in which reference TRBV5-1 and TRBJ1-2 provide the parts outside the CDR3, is KAGVTQTPRYLIKTRGQQVTLSCSPISGHRSVSWYQQTPGQGLQFLFEYFSETQRNKGNFPGRFSGRQFSNSRSEMNVSTLELGDSALYLCASSPNANYGYTFGSGTRLTVV.

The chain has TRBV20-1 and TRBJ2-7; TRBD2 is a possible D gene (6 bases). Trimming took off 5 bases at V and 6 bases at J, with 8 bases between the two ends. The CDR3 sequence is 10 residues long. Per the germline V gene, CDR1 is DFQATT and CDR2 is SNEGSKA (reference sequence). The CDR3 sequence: CSAPGGEQYF. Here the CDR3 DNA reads TGCAGTGCTCCCGGGGGCGAGCAGTACTTC.

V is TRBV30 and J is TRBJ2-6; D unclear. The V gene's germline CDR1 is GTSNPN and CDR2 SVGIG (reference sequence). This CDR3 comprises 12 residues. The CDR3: CALNSGANVLTF. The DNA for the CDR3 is TGTGCTCTCAACTCTGGGGCCAACGTCCTGACTTTC.

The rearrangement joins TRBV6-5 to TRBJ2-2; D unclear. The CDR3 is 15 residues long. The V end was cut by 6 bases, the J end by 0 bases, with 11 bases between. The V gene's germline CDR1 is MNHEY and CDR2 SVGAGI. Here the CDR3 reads CASRIYRSNTGELFF. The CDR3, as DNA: TGTGCCAGCAGGATCTACAGATCGAACACCGGGGAGCTGTTTTTT.

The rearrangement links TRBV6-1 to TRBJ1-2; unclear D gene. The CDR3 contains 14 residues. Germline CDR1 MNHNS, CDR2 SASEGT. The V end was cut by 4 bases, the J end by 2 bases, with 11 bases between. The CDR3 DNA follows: TGTGCCAGCAGTGCAGGTCAGCGAAACTATGGCTACACCTTC. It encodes CASSAGQRNYGYTF.

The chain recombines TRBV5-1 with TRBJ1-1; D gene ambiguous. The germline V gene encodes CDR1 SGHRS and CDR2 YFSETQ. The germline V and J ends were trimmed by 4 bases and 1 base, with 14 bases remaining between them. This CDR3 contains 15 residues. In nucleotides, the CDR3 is TGCGCCAGCAGCGGCAGTCAGGTCGCGAACACTGAAGCTTTCTTT. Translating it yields CASSGSQVANTEAFF.

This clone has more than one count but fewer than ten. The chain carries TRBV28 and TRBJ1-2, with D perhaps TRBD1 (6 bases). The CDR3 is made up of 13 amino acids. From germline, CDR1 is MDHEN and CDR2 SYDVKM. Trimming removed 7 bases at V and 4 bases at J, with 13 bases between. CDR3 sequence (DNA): TGTGCCAGCACCTCAGGGGTTAGCTATGGCTACACCTTC. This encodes CASTSGVSYGYTF.

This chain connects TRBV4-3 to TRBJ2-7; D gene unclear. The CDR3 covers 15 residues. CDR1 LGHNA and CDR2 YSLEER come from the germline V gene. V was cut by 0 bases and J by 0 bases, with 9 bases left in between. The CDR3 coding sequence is TGCGCCAGCAGCCAAGAAAATTCTCTCTCCTACGAGCAGTACTTC. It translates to CASSQENSLSYEQYF.

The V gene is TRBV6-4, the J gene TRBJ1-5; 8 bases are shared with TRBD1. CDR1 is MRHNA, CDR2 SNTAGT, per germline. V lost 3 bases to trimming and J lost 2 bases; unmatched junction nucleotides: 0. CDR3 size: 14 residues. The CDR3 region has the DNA TGTGCCAGCAGTGAGGGACAGGGCAATCAGCCCCAGCATTTT. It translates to CASSEGQGNQPQHF.

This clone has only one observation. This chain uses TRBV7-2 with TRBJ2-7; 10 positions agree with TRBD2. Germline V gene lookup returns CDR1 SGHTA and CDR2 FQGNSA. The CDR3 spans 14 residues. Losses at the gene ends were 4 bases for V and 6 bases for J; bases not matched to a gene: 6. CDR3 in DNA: TGTGCCAGCAGCTCTAGCGGGGGTGCCTCCGAGCAGTACTTC. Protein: CASSSSGGASEQYF.

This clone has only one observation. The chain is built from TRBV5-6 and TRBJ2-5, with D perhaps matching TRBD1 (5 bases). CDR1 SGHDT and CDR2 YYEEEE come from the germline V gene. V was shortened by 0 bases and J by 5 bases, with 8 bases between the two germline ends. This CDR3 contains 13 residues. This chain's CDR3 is CASSLVRGETQYF. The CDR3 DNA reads TGTGCCAGCAGCTTGGTTAGGGGTGAGACCCAGTACTTC.

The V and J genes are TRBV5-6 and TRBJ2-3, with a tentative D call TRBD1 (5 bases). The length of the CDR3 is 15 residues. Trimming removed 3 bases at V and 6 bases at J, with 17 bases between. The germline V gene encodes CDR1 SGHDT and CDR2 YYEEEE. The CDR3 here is CASSWGPQPWDTQYF. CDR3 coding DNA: TGTGCCAGCAGCTGGGGCCCCCAACCATGGGATACGCAGTATTTT.

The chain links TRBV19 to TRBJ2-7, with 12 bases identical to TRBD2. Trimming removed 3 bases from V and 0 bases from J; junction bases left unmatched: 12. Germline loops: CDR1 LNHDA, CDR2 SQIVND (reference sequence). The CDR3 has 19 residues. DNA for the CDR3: TGTGCCAGTAGTATCATCGGGACTAGCGGGCCCTCCGGCTCCTACGAGCAGTACTTC. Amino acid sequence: CASSIIGTSGPSGSYEQYF.

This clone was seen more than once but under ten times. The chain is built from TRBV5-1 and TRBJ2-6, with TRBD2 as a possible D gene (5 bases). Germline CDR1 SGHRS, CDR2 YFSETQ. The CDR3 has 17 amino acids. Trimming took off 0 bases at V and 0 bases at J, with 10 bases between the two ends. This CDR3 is CASSLGGLRSGANVLTF. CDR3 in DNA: TGCGCCAGCAGCTTGGGCGGACTCCGCTCTGGGGCCAACGTCCTGACTTTC.

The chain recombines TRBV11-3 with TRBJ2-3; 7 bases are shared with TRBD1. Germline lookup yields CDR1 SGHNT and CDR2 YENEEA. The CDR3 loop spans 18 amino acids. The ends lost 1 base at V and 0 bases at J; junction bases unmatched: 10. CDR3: CASSLGYSAGGSTDTQYF. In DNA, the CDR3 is TGTGCCAGCAGCTTAGGGTATTCGGCAGGGGGTAGCACAGATACGCAGTATTTT.

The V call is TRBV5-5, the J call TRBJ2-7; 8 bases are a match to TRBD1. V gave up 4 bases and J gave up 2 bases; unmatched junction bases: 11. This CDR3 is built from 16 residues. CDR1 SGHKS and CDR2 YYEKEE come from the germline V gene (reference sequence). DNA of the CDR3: TGTGCCAGCAGCGGGCTGACAGGGGAATTGCCCTACGAGCAGTACTTC. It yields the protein CASSGLTGELPYEQYF.

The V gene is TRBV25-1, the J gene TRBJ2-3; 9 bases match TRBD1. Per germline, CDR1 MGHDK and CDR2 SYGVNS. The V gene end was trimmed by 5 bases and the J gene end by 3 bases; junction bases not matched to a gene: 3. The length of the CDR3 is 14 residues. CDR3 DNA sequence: TGTGCCAGCAGTAAACAGGGGGCGACAGATACGCAGTATTTT. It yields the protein CASSKQGATDTQYF.

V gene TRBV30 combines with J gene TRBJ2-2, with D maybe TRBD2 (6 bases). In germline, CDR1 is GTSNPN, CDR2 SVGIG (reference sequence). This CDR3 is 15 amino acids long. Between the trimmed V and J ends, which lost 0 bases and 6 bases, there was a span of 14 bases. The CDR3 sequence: CAWSVRDWGSGELFF. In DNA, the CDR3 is TGTGCCTGGAGTGTACGGGACTGGGGGTCCGGGGAGCTGTTTTTT.

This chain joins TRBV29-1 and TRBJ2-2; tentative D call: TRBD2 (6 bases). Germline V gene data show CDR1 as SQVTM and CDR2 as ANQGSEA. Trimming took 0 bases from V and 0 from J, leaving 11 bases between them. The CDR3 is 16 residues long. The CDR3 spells CSVEEIVAANTGELFF. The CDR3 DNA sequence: TGCAGCGTTGAAGAAATCGTAGCGGCGAACACCGGGGAGCTGTTTTTT.

CDR3 amino acids: CASSPTGNYGYTF. In nucleotides, the CDR3 is TGCGCCAGCAGCCCGACAGGGAACTATGGCTACACCTTC. The V call is TRBV5-1, the J call TRBJ1-2; TRBD1 agrees at 7 bases. This CDR3 comprises 13 residues. The junction had 2 bases not matched to a gene; V was cut back by 4 bases and J by 2 bases. CDR1 SGHRS and CDR2 YFSETQ come from the germline V gene.

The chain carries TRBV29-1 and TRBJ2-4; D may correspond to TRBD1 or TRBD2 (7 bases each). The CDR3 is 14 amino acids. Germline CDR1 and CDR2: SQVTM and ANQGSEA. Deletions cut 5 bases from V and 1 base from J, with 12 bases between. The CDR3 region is CSVQGGQAKNIQYF. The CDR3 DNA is TGCAGCGTTCAGGGGGGGCAGGCCAAAAACATTCAGTACTTC. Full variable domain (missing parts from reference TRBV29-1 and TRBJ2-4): SAVISQKPSRDICQRGTSLTIQCQVDSQVTMMFWYRQQPGQSLTLIATANQGSEATYESGFVIDKFPISRPNLTFSTLTVSNMSPEDSSIYLCSVQGGQAKNIQYFGAGTRLSVL.

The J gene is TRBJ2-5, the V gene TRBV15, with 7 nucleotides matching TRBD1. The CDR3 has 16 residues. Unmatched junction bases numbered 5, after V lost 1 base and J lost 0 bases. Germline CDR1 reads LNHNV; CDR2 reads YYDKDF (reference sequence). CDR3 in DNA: TGTGCCACCAGCAGAGCCGGGACAGCGGACCAAGAGACCCAGTACTTC. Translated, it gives CATSRAGTADQETQYF.

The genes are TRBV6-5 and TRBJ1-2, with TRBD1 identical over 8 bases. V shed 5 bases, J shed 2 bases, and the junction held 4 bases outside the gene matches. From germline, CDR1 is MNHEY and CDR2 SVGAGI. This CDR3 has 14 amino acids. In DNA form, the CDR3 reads TGTGCCAGCAGTGCGGACAGGGTAAACTATGGCTACACCTTC. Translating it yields CASSADRVNYGYTF.

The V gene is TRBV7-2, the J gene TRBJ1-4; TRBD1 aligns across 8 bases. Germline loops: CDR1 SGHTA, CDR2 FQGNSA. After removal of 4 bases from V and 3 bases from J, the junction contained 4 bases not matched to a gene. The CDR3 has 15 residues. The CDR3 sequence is CASSSPGQANEKLFF. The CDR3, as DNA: TGTGCCAGCAGCTCACCGGGACAGGCTAATGAAAAACTGTTTTTT.

CDR3: CASSVGTLGELFF. CDR3 DNA sequence: TGTGCCAGCAGCGTGGGGACACTCGGGGAGCTGTTTTTT. The chain links TRBV9 to TRBJ2-2; D may be TRBD1 (6 bases). This CDR3 spans 13 amino acids. Germline V gene lookup returns CDR1 SGDLS and CDR2 YYNGEE. V shed 2 bases and J shed 7 bases, with 9 bases lying between them.

The CDR3 DNA reads TGTGCCAGCACCCTAAGTCCAGTGAACACTGAAGCTTTCTTT. Translating gives CASTLSPVNTEAFF. The chain joins TRBV28 to TRBJ1-1; D is unresolved. Deletions cut 7 bases from V and 0 bases from J, with 12 bases between. The CDR3 runs to 14 residues. Looked up from germline, CDR1 is MDHEN and CDR2 is SYDVKM.